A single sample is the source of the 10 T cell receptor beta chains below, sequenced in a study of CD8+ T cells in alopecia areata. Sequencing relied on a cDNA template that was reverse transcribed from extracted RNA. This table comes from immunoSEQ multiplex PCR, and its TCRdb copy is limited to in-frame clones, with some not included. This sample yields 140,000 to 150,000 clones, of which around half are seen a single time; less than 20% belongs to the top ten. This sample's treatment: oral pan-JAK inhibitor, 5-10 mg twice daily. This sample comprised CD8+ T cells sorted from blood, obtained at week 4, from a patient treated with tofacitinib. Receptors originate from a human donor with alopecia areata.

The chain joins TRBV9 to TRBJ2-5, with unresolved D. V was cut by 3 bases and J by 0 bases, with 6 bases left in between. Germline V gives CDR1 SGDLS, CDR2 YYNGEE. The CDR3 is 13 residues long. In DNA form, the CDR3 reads TGTGCCAGCAGCGGAACAGACCAAGAGACCCAGTACTTC. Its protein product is CASSGTDQETQYF.

CDR3 region: CATDALTNTGELFF. CDR3 DNA: TGTGCCACCGACGCACTGACGAACACCGGGGAGCTGTTTTTT. The chain is built from TRBV7-9 and TRBJ2-2, with D hard to call. The CDR3 consists of 14 residues. Germline CDR1 SEHNR, CDR2 FQNEAQ (reference sequence). Trimming cost V 10 bases and J 0 bases, with 12 bases left between them. The variable domain in full, completed from reference TRBV7-9 and TRBJ2-2, reads DTGVSQNPRHKITKRGQNVTFRCDPISEHNRLYWYRQTLGQGPEFLTYFQNEAQLEKSRLLSDRFSAERPKGSFSTLEIQRTEQGDSAMYLCATDALTNTGELFFGEGSRLTVL.

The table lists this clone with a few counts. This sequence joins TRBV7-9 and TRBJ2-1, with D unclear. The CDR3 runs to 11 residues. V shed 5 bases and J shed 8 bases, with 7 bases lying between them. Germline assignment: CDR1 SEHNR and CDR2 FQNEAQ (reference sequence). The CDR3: CASSPPDEQFF. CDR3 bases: TGTGCCAGCAGCCCCCCTGATGAGCAGTTCTTC.

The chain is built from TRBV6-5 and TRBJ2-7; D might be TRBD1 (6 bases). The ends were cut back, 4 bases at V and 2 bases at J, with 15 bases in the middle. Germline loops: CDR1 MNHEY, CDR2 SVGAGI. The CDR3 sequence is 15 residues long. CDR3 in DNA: TGTGCCAGCAGTTCTACAGGGTATCCAACCTACGAGCAGTACTTC. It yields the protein CASSSTGYPTYEQYF.

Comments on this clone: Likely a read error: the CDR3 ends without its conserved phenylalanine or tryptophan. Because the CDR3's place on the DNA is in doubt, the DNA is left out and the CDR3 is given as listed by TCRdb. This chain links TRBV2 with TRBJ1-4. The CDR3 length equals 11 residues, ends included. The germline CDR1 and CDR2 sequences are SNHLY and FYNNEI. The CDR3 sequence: CASSAPPGTRA.

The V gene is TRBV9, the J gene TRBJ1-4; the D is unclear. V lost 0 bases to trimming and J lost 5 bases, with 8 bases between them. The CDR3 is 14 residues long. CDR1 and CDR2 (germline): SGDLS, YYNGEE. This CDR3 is CASSVGSRNEKLFF. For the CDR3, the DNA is TGTGCCAGCAGCGTAGGGAGTAGGAATGAAAAACTGTTTTTT.

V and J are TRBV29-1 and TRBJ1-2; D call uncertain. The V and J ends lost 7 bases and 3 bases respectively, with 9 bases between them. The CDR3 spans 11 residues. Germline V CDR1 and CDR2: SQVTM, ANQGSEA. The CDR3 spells CSAWAYYGYTF. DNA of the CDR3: TGCAGCGCCTGGGCCTACTATGGCTACACCTTC.

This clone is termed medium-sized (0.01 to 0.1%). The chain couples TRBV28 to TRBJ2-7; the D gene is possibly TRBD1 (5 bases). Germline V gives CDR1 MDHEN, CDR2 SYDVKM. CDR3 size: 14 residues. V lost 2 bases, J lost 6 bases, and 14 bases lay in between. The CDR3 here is CASSLLPPTAEQYF. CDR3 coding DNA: TGTGCCAGCAGTTTACTACCCCCGACAGCCGAGCAGTACTTC.

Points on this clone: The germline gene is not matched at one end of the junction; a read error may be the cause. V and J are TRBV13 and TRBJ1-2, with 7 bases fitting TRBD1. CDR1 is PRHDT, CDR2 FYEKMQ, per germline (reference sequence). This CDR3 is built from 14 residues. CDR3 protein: CASSEVGTDYGYTF. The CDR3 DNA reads TGCGCCAGCAGCGAAGTCGGGACAGACTATGGCTACACCTTC. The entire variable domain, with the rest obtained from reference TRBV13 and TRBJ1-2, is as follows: AAGVIQSPRHLIKEKRETATLKCYPIPRHDTVYWYQQGPGQDPQFLISFYEKMQSDKGSIPDRFSAQQFSDYHSELNMSSLELGDSALYFCASSEVGTDYGYTFGSGTRLTVV.

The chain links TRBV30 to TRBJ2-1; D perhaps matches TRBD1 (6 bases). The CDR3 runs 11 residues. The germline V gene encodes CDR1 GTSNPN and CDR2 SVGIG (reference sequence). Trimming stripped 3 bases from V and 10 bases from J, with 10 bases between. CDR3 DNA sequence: TGTGCCTGGAGCCAGGGGCCCGAGCAGTTCTTC. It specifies CAWSQGPEQFF.